The 32 T cell receptor beta chains below come from one sample, sequenced in a study of OX40 agonist ivuxolimab in advanced cancers. Here immunoSEQ multiplex PCR was the method, and the copy in TCRdb shows in-frame clones only, minus some. The sample consists of more than 75,000 clones, 70% to 90% of them appearing once. This specimen consisted of CD4+ or CD8+ T cells sorted from blood, obtained in a trial of the OX40 agonist ivuxolimab. The origin of the receptors is an adult with an advanced solid tumor such as melanoma, head and neck, liver or kidney cancer.

This chain connects TRBV19 to TRBJ2-3; the D call may be TRBD1 or TRBD2 (5 bases each). This CDR3 region has 13 residues. Trimming cost V 6 bases and J 2 bases, with 9 bases left between them. Germline V gene data show CDR1 as LNHDA and CDR2 as SQIVND (reference sequence). CDR3: CASRRDLTDTQYF. CDR3 sequence (DNA): TGTGCCAGTAGGAGGGACCTCACAGATACGCAGTATTTT. Using reference TRBV19 and TRBJ2-3 for the parts outside the CDR3, the full variable domain is DGGITQSPKYLFRKEGQNVTLSCEQNLNHDAMYWYRQDPGQGLRLIYYSQIVNDFQKGDIAEGYSVSREKKESFPLTVTSAQKNPTAFYLCASRRDLTDTQYFGPGTRLTVL.

V is TRBV6-5 and J is TRBJ1-1; D is unresolved. Germline CDR1 reads MNHEY; CDR2 reads SVGAGI. This CDR3 spans 14 amino acids. V was pared by 1 base and J by 2 bases, with 8 bases between. The CDR3 loop reads CASSYFRVNTEAFF. Here the CDR3 DNA reads TGTGCCAGCAGTTACTTTAGGGTTAACACTGAAGCTTTCTTT.

This chain uses TRBV7-2 with TRBJ2-1; 9 bases are a match to TRBD2. This CDR3 has 16 amino acids. J gave up 6 bases and V 7 bases, and 13 bases lay outside the gene matches. Germline V gene data show CDR1 as SGHTA and CDR2 as FQGNSA. The CDR3 here is CASTRPGTSLSNEQFF. The CDR3 DNA reads TGTGCCAGCACCCGCCCGGGGACTAGCCTTAGCAATGAGCAGTTCTTC.

The chain joins TRBV6-5 to TRBJ2-2; 10 bases agree with TRBD2. Germline-derived CDR1 and CDR2 are MNHEY and SVGAGI. V shed 5 bases, J shed 6 bases, and the junction held 3 bases outside the gene matches. The CDR3 consists of 14 residues. CDR3: CASSVAGGSGELFF. In DNA, the CDR3 is TGTGCCAGCAGTGTAGCGGGAGGATCCGGGGAGCTGTTTTTT.

This clone has just one count. This rearrangement joins TRBV2 to TRBJ2-7; TRBD1 is a possible D gene (6 bases). In germline, CDR1 is SNHLY, CDR2 FYNNEI. Trimming removed 4 bases from V and 1 base from J, with 14 bases in between. This CDR3 has 15 residues. The DNA for the CDR3 is TGTGCCAGCAGTGTAGACCCCAGGGGATCCTACGAGCAGTACTTC. Translation: CASSVDPRGSYEQYF.

V and J are TRBV19 and TRBJ1-2, with D unclear. Germline CDR1 LNHDA, CDR2 SQIVND (reference sequence). V dropped 0 bases and J dropped 8 bases, with 13 bases sitting between them. The CDR3 is 14 amino acids. The CDR3 here is CASSIELRRRGYTF. DNA of the CDR3: TGTGCCAGTAGTATAGAGCTTCGGAGGCGGGGCTACACCTTC. The full variable domain, its missing parts supplied by reference TRBV19 and TRBJ1-2, is DGGITQSPKYLFRKEGQNVTLSCEQNLNHDAMYWYRQDPGQGLRLIYYSQIVNDFQKGDIAEGYSVSREKKESFPLTVTSAQKNPTAFYLCASSIELRRRGYTFGSGTRLTVV.

The chain employs TRBV5-8 and TRBJ2-3; tentatively, D is TRBD2 (5 bases). The CDR3 runs 14 residues. V was cut by 0 bases and J by 3 bases, with 8 bases left in between. CDR1 is SGHTS and CDR2 is YDEGEE in the germline V gene. The CDR3 sequence is CASSLGGRTDTQYF. The CDR3 region has the DNA TGTGCCAGCAGCTTGGGTGGGAGAACAGATACGCAGTATTTT. Variable domain in full (rest from reference TRBV5-8 and TRBJ2-3): EAGVTQSPTHLIKTRGQQATLRCSPISGHTSVYWYQQALGLGLQFLLWYDEGEERNRGNFPPRFSGRQFPNYSSELNVNALELEDSALYLCASSLGGRTDTQYFGPGTRLTVL.

The CDR3 DNA reads TGTGCCAGTAGTCGACAGGGGAATACAGATACGCAGTATTTT. It yields the protein CASSRQGNTDTQYF. This rearrangement joins TRBV19 to TRBJ2-3, with TRBD1 matching 8 bases. Germline CDR1 is LNHDA and CDR2 is SQIVND (reference sequence). V lost 5 bases, J lost 3 bases, and 4 bases stayed unmatched. The CDR3 sequence is 14 residues long.

The chain joins TRBV5-4 to TRBJ2-3, with a weak D call TRBD2 (6 bases). V was shortened by 5 bases and J by 0 bases, with 13 bases between the two germline ends. The germline V gene encodes CDR1 SGHNT and CDR2 YYREEE (reference sequence). This CDR3 is 15 amino acids long. DNA of the CDR3: TGTGCCAGCAGATCCGACCTAGCGAGCACAGATACGCAGTATTTT. This translates into CASRSDLASTDTQYF.

The chain links TRBV6-5 to TRBJ2-5; possibly TRBD1 for D (6 bases). Looked up from germline, CDR1 is MNHEY and CDR2 is SVGAGI. With 6 bases removed from V and 5 bases from J, the gap between germline ends came to 13 bases. This CDR3 is 13 amino acids long. In nucleotides, the CDR3 is TGTGCCAGCAGATTAGGACAGAGTGAGACCCAGTACTTC. Protein product: CASRLGQSETQYF.

This sequence joins TRBV7-3 and TRBJ2-1, with 8 bases fitting TRBD2. There are 14 residues in the CDR3. V lost 8 bases and J lost 7; bases outside the gene matches: 10. CDR1 is SGHTA and CDR2 is FQGTGA in the germline V gene. CDR3 residues: CASRTSREGNEQFF. The CDR3 DNA is TGTGCCAGCCGAACTAGCCGGGAGGGGAATGAGCAGTTCTTC.

V and J are TRBV6-5 and TRBJ1-6; 8 bases map to TRBD1. V shed 4 bases and J 10 bases; nucleotides not matched to a gene: 12. Per germline, CDR1 MNHEY and CDR2 SVGAGI. The CDR3 runs 16 residues. The chain's CDR3 is CASSLDSGQGNSPLHF. The CDR3, as DNA: TGTGCCAGCAGTTTAGATAGTGGACAGGGAAACTCACCCCTCCACTTT.

The chain has TRBV5-4 and TRBJ2-3; 7 bases map to TRBD2. The CDR3 contains 14 residues. CDR1 and CDR2 (germline): SGHNT, YYREEE (reference sequence). J was trimmed by 5 bases and V by 0 bases; bases with no gene match: 3. The CDR3 reads CASSLDPSGDTQYF. The CDR3 nucleotides are TGTGCCAGCAGCTTGGACCCTAGCGGAGATACGCAGTATTTT.

V usage is TRBV7-6 and J usage is TRBJ2-7; D gene uncertain. Trimming took 1 base from V and 0 from J, leaving 10 bases between them. Germline V gene sequence: CDR1 SGHVS, CDR2 FNYEAQ. The CDR3 has 15 amino acids. CDR3 nucleotides: TGTGCCAGCAGCTTAGGTACACCGATCTCCTACGAGCAGTACTTC. Translated, it gives CASSLGTPISYEQYF.

The chain couples TRBV18 to TRBJ2-5, with 9 nucleotides matching TRBD1. CDR3 length: 14 amino acids. CDR1 is KGHSH, CDR2 LQKENI, per germline. The V segment lost 6 bases and the J segment 5 bases; nucleotides outside the gene matches: 7. Here the CDR3 DNA reads TGTGCCAGCTCCGGGACAGGGCCAAGGGAGACCCAGTACTTC. It specifies CASSGTGPRETQYF.

This clone has just one count. This chain joins TRBV5-4 and TRBJ1-2; D call uncertain. Trimming stripped 5 bases from V and 3 bases from J, with 11 bases between. The CDR3 is 13 amino acids. CDR1 SGHNT and CDR2 YYREEE come from the germline V gene (reference sequence). The CDR3 sequence is CASSSDGHYGYTF. The CDR3 nucleotides are TGTGCCAGCAGTTCCGACGGGCACTATGGCTACACCTTC.

The V call is TRBV25-1, the J call TRBJ1-2, with 7 bases fitting TRBD1. This CDR3 is 13 amino acids long. The ends lost 6 bases at V and 6 bases at J; junction bases unmatched: 7. In germline, CDR1 is MGHDK, CDR2 SYGVNS. The CDR3 loop is CASSLTGMDGYTF. Here the CDR3 DNA reads TGTGCCAGCAGCCTGACAGGGATGGATGGCTACACCTTC.

This clone appeared once. The rearrangement uses TRBV18 and TRBJ2-4; either TRBD1 or TRBD2 may supply D (5 bases each). Trimming shortened V by 1 base and J by 3 bases, and 16 bases separated the two germline ends. The germline gives CDR1 KGHSH, CDR2 LQKENI. The CDR3 consists of 17 residues. In nucleotides, the CDR3 is TGTGCCAGCTCACCACGGGGGACCGACATGAGCAAAAACATTCAGTACTTC. Its translation: CASSPRGTDMSKNIQYF.

V gene TRBV5-6 combines with J gene TRBJ2-2; TRBD2 agrees at 15 bases. The CDR3 runs 18 residues. CDR1 and CDR2 (germline): SGHDT, YYEEEE. V shed 2 bases and J 5 bases; nucleotides not matched to a gene: 7. The CDR3 bases are TGTGCCAGCAGCTTTTTGGGACTAGCGGGAGGAGGGACCGGGGAGCTGTTTTTT. This sequence encodes CASSFLGLAGGGTGELFF.

V gene TRBV29-1 combines with J gene TRBJ2-3; D is unresolved. This CDR3 spans 13 amino acids. V was shortened by 4 bases and J by 0 bases, with 8 bases between the two germline ends. Germline V lookup: CDR1 SQVTM, CDR2 ANQGSEA. CDR3 bases: TGCAGCGTTGGGCAGCTTAGCACAGATACGCAGTATTTT. Encoded protein: CSVGQLSTDTQYF.

The rearrangement uses TRBV12-5 and TRBJ2-3; possibly TRBD1 or TRBD2 for D (5 bases each). V lost 0 bases to trimming and J lost 6 bases, with 7 bases between them. The CDR3 is 13 amino acids. Looked up from germline, CDR1 is LGHNT and CDR2 is FRNRAP. The CDR3 nucleotides are TGTGCTAGTGGTTTGGTCCGGGGCGATACGCAGTATTTT. The encoded protein is CASGLVRGDTQYF.

The chain recombines TRBV19 with TRBJ1-6; D unclear. The CDR3 runs to 15 residues. Germline CDR1 is LNHDA and CDR2 is SQIVND (reference sequence). V shed 5 bases and J shed 5 bases, with 13 bases lying between them. Here the CDR3 DNA reads TGTGCCAGTAGTGGAGCCGGCACGAATAATTCACCCCTCCACTTT. As protein: CASSGAGTNNSPLHF. Full variable domain (rest looked up from reference TRBV19 and TRBJ1-6): DGGITQSPKYLFRKEGQNVTLSCEQNLNHDAMYWYRQDPGQGLRLIYYSQIVNDFQKGDIAEGYSVSREKKESFPLTVTSAQKNPTAFYLCASSGAGTNNSPLHFGNGTRLTVT.

This chain joins TRBV2 and TRBJ1-2; 7 positions agree with TRBD1. Germline trimming cut 6 bases from V and 4 bases from J; bases unmatched to any gene: 2. The CDR3 covers 12 residues. Germline-derived CDR1 and CDR2 are SNHLY and FYNNEI. The CDR3 nucleotides read TGTGCCAGCAGAGGGGACAGCTATGGCTACACCTTC. Protein: CASRGDSYGYTF.

This chain uses TRBV6-5 with TRBJ2-1; D gene ambiguous. In germline, CDR1 is MNHEY, CDR2 SVGAGI. The CDR3 contains 14 residues. Trimming took off 6 bases at V and 2 bases at J, with 11 bases between the two ends. CDR3 in DNA: TGTGCCAGCAGGAAGGGCTTGGCCTACAATGAGCAGTTCTTC. Translating it yields CASRKGLAYNEQFF.

This chain connects TRBV11-3 to TRBJ2-2; no firm D call. The germline V gene encodes CDR1 SGHNT and CDR2 YENEEA. V shed 1 base and J shed 5 bases, with 2 bases lying between them. This CDR3 is built from 12 residues. CDR3 coding DNA: TGTGCCAGCAGCTTAGTAACCGGGGAGCTGTTTTTT. It yields the protein CASSLVTGELFF.

As concerns this clone: A read error is likely, as this CDR3 ends without the conserved phenylalanine or tryptophan. No DNA is shown, since the ends of the CDR3 on it are uncertain; the CDR3 is the one TCRdb lists. This chain uses TRBV19 with TRBJ1-2. Termini included, the CDR3 measures 9 amino acids. CDR1 is LNHDA and CDR2 is SQIVND in the germline V gene (reference sequence). Here the CDR3 reads CAISPGTLR.

V gene TRBV30 combines with J gene TRBJ1-6, with 9 bases matching TRBD1. Germline assignment: CDR1 GTSNPN and CDR2 SVGIG (reference sequence). This CDR3 is built from 15 residues. Trimming took 0 bases from V and 11 from J; bases not matched to a gene: 8. CDR3 in DNA: TGTGCCTGGAGTGTACGGGGACAGGGTGAGGCACCCCTCCACTTT. It specifies CAWSVRGQGEAPLHF.

The chain carries TRBV6-1 and TRBJ2-1, with 10 bases fitting TRBD2. The CDR3 has 14 amino acids. The germline V gene encodes CDR1 MNHNS and CDR2 SASEGT. The V and J ends lost 8 bases and 7 bases, in that order; junction bases with no gene match: 8. This CDR3 is CASDSSGSGNEQFF. For the CDR3, the DNA is TGTGCCAGCGACTCTAGCGGGAGTGGGAATGAGCAGTTCTTC.

V and J are TRBV19 and TRBJ1-2; 9 nucleotides line up with TRBD1. The germline CDR1 and CDR2 sequences are LNHDA and SQIVND (reference sequence). The trim removed 5 bases at V and 4 bases at J, leaving 14 bases unmatched. The CDR3 runs 17 residues. In DNA, the CDR3 is TGTGCCAGTAGTGACACCGGGACAGGGAGTCTCGTCTATGGCTACACCTTC. Protein: CASSDTGTGSLVYGYTF.

This chain uses TRBV27 with TRBJ2-1; D is unclear. This CDR3 has 11 residues. The V end lost 10 bases, the J end lost 0 bases, and 4 bases lay between the germline ends. Per the germline V gene, CDR1 is MNHEY and CDR2 is SMNVEV (reference sequence). CDR3 protein: CAISSYNEQFF. The CDR3 DNA reads TGTGCCATCAGCTCCTACAATGAGCAGTTCTTC.

CDR3 sequence reads: CASAGGESGANVLTF. As DNA, the CDR3 is TGTGCCAGTGCAGGGGGCGAGTCTGGGGCCAACGTCCTGACTTTC. The gene calls are TRBV19 and TRBJ2-6; 8 nucleotides align to TRBD1. Germline values: CDR1 LNHDA, CDR2 SQIVND (reference sequence). The junction had 4 bases not matched to a gene; V was cut back by 8 bases and J by 1 base. The CDR3 loop spans 15 amino acids. Full variable domain (outside the CDR3, taken from reference TRBV19 and TRBJ2-6): DGGITQSPKYLFRKEGQNVTLSCEQNLNHDAMYWYRQDPGQGLRLIYYSQIVNDFQKGDIAEGYSVSREKKESFPLTVTSAQKNPTAFYLCASAGGESGANVLTFGAGSRLTVL.

The chain joins TRBV9 to TRBJ2-3; D is uncertain. CDR3 size: 15 residues. The V end lost 4 bases, the J end lost 6 bases, and 18 bases lay between the germline ends. Germline V CDR1 and CDR2: SGDLS, YYNGEE. The CDR3 region has the DNA TGTGCCAGCAGCACCCGGACCCAGCCGCTGGATACGCAGTATTTT. Translated, it gives CASSTRTQPLDTQYF.